The 10 T cell receptor beta chains below all came from one sample that was sequenced in a study of OX40 agonist ivuxolimab in advanced cancers. Clones were read by immunoSEQ multiplex PCR, and TCRdb kept only the in-frame ones, dropping some. The data show roughly 14,000 clones, around 80% seen once. The specimen comprised CD4+ or CD8+ T cells sorted from blood, sampled in a trial of the OX40 agonist ivuxolimab. The source of these receptors is an adult with an advanced solid tumor such as melanoma, head and neck, liver or kidney cancer.

Only one count was recorded for this clone. The chain employs TRBV28 and TRBJ2-1; D unresolved. The CDR3 has 11 amino acids. The germline V and J ends were trimmed by 5 bases and 6 bases, with 5 bases remaining between them. CDR1 and CDR2 (germline): MDHEN, SYDVKM. CDR3 nucleotides: TGTGCCAGCAGTATAGTCAATGAGCAGTTCTTC. Protein sequence: CASSIVNEQFF.

J is TRBJ2-7 and V is TRBV6-1, with D perhaps TRBD1 or TRBD2 (6 bases each). Germline V lookup: CDR1 MNHNS, CDR2 SASEGT. V lost 1 base and J lost 3, with 10 bases in between. The CDR3 runs to 14 residues. The CDR3 nucleotides read TGTGCCAGCAGTGAAGTCGGGGGCGGCTACGAGCAGTACTTC. Amino acid sequence: CASSEVGGGYEQYF.

This clone has a single count. The chain is built from TRBV7-8 and TRBJ2-1; 10 bases map to TRBD2. The CDR3 has 15 residues. The ends lost 5 bases at V and 3 bases at J; junction bases unmatched: 4. Germline V gene data show CDR1 as SGHVS and CDR2 as FQNEAQ. CDR3 loop: CASSLTSGIYNEQFF. CDR3 in DNA: TGTGCCAGCAGCCTCACTAGCGGGATCTACAATGAGCAGTTCTTC.

The sample holds a few counts of this clone. The V and J genes are TRBV6-1 and TRBJ1-5; a weak D match, TRBD1 (6 bases). This CDR3 is 13 amino acids long. Trimming cost V 4 bases and J 7 bases, with 11 bases left between them. CDR1 is MNHNS and CDR2 is SASEGT in the germline V gene. CDR3: CASSALGGQPQHF. CDR3 nucleotides: TGTGCCAGCAGTGCACTAGGGGGACAGCCCCAGCATTTT.

This clone came up a few times. The chain joins TRBV11-2 to TRBJ2-1, with 9 bases matching TRBD2. CDR1 and CDR2 (germline): SGHAT, FQNNGV. V shed 5 bases and J 8 bases; nucleotides not matched to a gene: 13. The CDR3 length is 16 residues. The CDR3: CASSLAWASGIDEQFF. Here the CDR3 DNA reads TGTGCCAGCAGCCTCGCCTGGGCTAGCGGGATCGATGAGCAGTTCTTC.

There are a few counts of this clone. The V call is TRBV4-1, the J call TRBJ2-1; maybe TRBD2 (5 bases). The germline V and J ends were trimmed by 0 bases and 3 bases, with 15 bases remaining between them. Germline V lookup: CDR1 MGHRA, CDR2 YSYEKL. The CDR3 spans 17 residues. The CDR3 nucleotides are TGCGCCAGCAGCCAAGATATTAGTGGCGGGTTCTACAATGAGCAGTTCTTC. This codes for CASSQDISGGFYNEQFF.

The chain couples TRBV13 to TRBJ1-1, with D possibly TRBD1 on 5 matching bases. The V and J ends lost 4 bases and 1 base respectively, with 10 bases between them. The CDR3 totals 14 residues. CDR1 PRHDT and CDR2 FYEKMQ come from the germline V gene (reference sequence). This chain's CDR3 is CASSYRNRNTEAFF. In DNA, the CDR3 is TGTGCCAGCAGCTACAGGAACAGGAACACTGAAGCTTTCTTT.

This clone is labeled medium-sized. This chain uses TRBV7-9 with TRBJ2-7; the D gene is possibly TRBD2 (6 bases). Germline V CDR1 and CDR2: SEHNR, FQNEAQ (reference sequence). CDR3 length: 12 amino acids. The V gene lost 6 bases and the J gene lost 2 bases, with 8 bases spanning the gap. CDR3 nucleotide sequence: TGTGCCAGCAGAGGAGGGACCTACGAGCAGTACTTC. This codes for CASRGGTYEQYF.

This clone turned up a few times. This chain uses TRBV27 with TRBJ1-1, with D hard to call. The V end was cut by 5 bases, the J end by 2 bases, with 12 bases between. This CDR3 is built from 14 residues. Per germline, CDR1 MNHEY and CDR2 SMNVEV (reference sequence). The CDR3 nucleotides are TGTGCCAGCAGTGCGGGAGGAGTTAACACTGAAGCTTTCTTT. This sequence encodes CASSAGGVNTEAFF.

This sequence joins TRBV6-5 and TRBJ2-7; 9 bases line up with TRBD1. Germline values: CDR1 MNHEY, CDR2 SVGAGI. The CDR3 consists of 15 residues. Unmatched junction bases numbered 5, after V lost 5 bases and J lost 0 bases. As DNA, the CDR3 is TGTGCCAGCAGTCTTGGACAGGGGAGCTCCTACGAGCAGTACTTC. It yields the protein CASSLGQGSSYEQYF.